The T cell receptor (beta chain) under discussion was sequenced for a study of blood T cell repertoires in COVID-19 (dated by TCRdb to about 2020). With regard to the full study: Samples from collaborators originated in the United States, Italy and Spain and spanned both the acute and convalescent phases of COVID-19. Where HLA class I and class II types were available, the types were taken from metadata supplied by the sample provider, not from assay-based typing. A freely available public database, intended as a resource for researchers studying the immune response to SARS-CoV-2, is where the repertoires were released. Sample metadata almost always included a de-identified subject ID, COVID-19 status, age in years and sex. The prospective study material was composed of cDNA or gDNA derived from T cells, B-cell-depleted T cells, or PBMCs. Samples were obtained from the ongoing ImmuneRACE study (first 160 participants) and from some 1,200 subjects provided by 6 global collaborators. Deeply sampled blood TCRbeta repertoires from subjects exposed to, actively infected with, or recovered from COVID-19 were included in the dataset.

Findings and caveats that apply to the study as a whole: How much clinical and demographic metadata was included differed by source and by participant, and the metadata was provided uncurated.

Whole blood was collected in K2EDTA tubes by collaborating institutions according to the institutions' own protocols. Collaborator samples were shipped for TCRbeta analysis as frozen whole blood, isolated PBMCs, or DNA extracted from either sample type. TCRbeta CDR3 regions were amplified from genomic DNA by means of the immunoSEQ Assay, a bias-controlled multiplex PCR. Under the source paper's analysis protocol: Nucleated cell counts per sample were estimated from amplification of reference gene primers within the assay. To quantify the absolute abundance of each unique TCRbeta CDR3 rearrangement, sequence reads were collapsed and filtered. Productive Simpson clonality was computed per sample as the square root of Simpson's diversity index over productive rearrangements. The immuneACCESS repertoire file appears here via TCRdb, limited to in-frame rearrangements. These files lack a portion of the clones; in checked studies, under half of the deficit traces to unresolved V genes, and the cause of the others is not known. V and J calls and clone size come straight from that table; D and trimming were deduced from the DNA. This sample is represented by about 180,000 clones; around 79% of them were singletons. The ten most abundant clones make up approximately 26% of the sample.

As for this clone: This receptor's antigen is unknown. Base qualities are not at hand, and no much larger clone is one base apart.

The germline V gene yields KGHDR for CDR1 and SFDVKD for CDR2. The CDR3 spans 18 residues, from the cysteine through the phenylalanine. The DNA shown is the 54-base CDR3, in frame from base 1. Relative to germline, V is 6 bases shorter and J is 6 bases shorter, with 25 bases between their ends. The rearranged chain carries TRBV24-1 and TRBJ2-2; the D segment could be TRBD1, given 7 matching bases. The TCR sequence derives from a woman aged 70 to 79 with acute or convalescent COVID-19. What was sequenced was peripheral blood. The sequenced DNA: TGTGCCACCAGTCCGACAGGCTACGATCAGGGGGGACCCGGGGAGCTGTTTTTT. This is translated as CATSPTGYDQGGPGELFF.